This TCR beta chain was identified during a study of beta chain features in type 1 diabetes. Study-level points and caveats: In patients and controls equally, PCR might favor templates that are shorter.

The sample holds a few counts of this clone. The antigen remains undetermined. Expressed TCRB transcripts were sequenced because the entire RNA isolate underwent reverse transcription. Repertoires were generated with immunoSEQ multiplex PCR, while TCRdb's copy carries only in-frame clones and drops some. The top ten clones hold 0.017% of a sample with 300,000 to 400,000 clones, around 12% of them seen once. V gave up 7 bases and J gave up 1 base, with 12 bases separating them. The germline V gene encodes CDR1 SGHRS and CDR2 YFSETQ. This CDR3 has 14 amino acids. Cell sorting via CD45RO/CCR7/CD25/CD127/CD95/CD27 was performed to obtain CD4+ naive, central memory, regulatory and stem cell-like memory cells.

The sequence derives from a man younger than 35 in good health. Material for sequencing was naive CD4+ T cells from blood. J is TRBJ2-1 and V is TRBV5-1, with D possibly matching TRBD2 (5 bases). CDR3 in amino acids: CASRPPGSYNEQFF. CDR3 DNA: TGCGCCAGCCGCCCGCCGGGGTCCTACAATGAGCAGTTCTTC.